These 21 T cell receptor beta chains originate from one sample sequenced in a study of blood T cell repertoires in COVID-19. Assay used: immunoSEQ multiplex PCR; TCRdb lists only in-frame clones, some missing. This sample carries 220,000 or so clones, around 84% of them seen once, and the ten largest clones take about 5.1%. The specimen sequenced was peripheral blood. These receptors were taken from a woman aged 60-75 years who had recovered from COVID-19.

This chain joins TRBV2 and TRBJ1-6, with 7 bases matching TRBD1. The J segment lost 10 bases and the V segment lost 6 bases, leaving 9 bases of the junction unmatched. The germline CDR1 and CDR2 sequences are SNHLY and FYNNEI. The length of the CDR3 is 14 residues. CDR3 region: CASRNGQEDSPLHF. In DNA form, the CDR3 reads TGTGCCAGCAGAAACGGACAGGAAGACTCACCCCTCCACTTT.

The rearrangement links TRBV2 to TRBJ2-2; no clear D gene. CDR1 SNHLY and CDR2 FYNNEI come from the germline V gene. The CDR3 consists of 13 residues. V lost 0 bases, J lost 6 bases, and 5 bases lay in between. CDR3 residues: CASSEAPAGELFF. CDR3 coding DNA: TGTGCCAGCAGTGAAGCTCCGGCCGGGGAGCTGTTTTTT.

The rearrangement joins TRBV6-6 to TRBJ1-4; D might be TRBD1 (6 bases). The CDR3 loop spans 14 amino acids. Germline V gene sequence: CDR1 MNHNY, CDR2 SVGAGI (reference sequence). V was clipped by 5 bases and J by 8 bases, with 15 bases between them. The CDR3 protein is CASSRSGVDEKLFF. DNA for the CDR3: TGTGCCAGCAGTCGATCAGGGGTGGACGAAAAACTGTTTTTT.

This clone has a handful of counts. The CDR3 spells CASSQGGGGFSDTQYF. CDR3 in DNA: TGCGCCAGCAGCCAAGGAGGGGGGGGTTTCTCAGATACGCAGTATTTT. This chain connects TRBV4-3 to TRBJ2-3, with D possibly matching TRBD2 (7 bases). The CDR3 runs 16 residues. Germline CDR1 LGHNA, CDR2 YSLEER. V lost 1 base to trimming and J lost 4 bases, with 15 bases between them.

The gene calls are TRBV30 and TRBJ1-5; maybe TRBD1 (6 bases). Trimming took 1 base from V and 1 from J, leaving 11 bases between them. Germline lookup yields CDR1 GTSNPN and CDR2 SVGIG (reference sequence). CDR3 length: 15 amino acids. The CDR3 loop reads CAWSGGGASNQPQHF. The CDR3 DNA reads TGTGCCTGGAGTGGCGGGGGGGCAAGCAATCAGCCCCAGCATTTT.

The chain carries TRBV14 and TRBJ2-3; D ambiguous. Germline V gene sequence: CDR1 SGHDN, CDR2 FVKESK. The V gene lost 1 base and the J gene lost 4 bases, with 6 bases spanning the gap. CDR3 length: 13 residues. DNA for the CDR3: TGTGCCAGCAGCCAAGTCGGTGCAGATACGCAGTATTTT. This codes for CASSQVGADTQYF.

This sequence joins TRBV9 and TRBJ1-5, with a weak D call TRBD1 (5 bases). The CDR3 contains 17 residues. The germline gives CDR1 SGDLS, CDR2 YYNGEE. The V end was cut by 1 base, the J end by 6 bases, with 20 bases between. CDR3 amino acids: CASSVIWAGRKSQPQHF. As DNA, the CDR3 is TGTGCCAGCAGCGTAATTTGGGCAGGGAGGAAAAGTCAGCCCCAGCATTTT.

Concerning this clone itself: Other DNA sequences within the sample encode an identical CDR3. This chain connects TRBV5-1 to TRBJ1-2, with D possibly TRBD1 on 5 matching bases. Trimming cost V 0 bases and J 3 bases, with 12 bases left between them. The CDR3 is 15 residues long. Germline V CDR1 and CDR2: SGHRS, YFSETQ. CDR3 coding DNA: TGCGCCAGCAGCTTGGTGCCCGGGGGTGACTATGGCTACACCTTC. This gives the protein CASSLVPGGDYGYTF. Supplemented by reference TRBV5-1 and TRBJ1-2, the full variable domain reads KAGVTQTPRYLIKTRGQQVTLSCSPISGHRSVSWYQQTPGQGLQFLFEYFSETQRNKGNFPGRFSGRQFSNSRSEMNVSTLELGDSALYLCASSLVPGGDYGYTFGSGTRLTVV.

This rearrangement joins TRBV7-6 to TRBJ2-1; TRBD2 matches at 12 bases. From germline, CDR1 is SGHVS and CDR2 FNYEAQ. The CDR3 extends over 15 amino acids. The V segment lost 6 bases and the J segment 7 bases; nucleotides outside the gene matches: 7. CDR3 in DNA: TGTGCCAGCAGTCCGCCTAGCGGGGGGGGGAATGAGCAGTTCTTC. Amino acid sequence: CASSPPSGGGNEQFF. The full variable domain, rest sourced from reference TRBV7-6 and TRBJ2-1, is GAGVSQSPRYKVTKRGQDVALRCDPISGHVSLYWYRQALGQGPEFLTYFNYEAQQDKSGLPNDRFSAERPEGSISTLTIQRTEQRDSAMYRCASSPPSGGGNEQFFGPGTRLTVL.

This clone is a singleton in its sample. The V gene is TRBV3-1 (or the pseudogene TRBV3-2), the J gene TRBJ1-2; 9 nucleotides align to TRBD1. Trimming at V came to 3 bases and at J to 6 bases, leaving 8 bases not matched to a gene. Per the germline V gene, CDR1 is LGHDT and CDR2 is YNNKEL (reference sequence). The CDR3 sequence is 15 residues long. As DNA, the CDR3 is TGTGCCAGCAGCCACTGGGACAGGGCGGGCAATGGCTACACCTTC. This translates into CASSHWDRAGNGYTF.

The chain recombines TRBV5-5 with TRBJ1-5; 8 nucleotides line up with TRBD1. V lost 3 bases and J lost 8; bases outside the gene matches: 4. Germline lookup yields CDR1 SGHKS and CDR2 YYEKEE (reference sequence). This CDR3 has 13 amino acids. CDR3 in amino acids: CASSWTGTEPQHF. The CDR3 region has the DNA TGTGCCAGCAGCTGGACAGGGACGGAGCCCCAGCATTTT.

CDR3 bases: TGTGCCAGCAGTGAAGCAGCAGGGTGGGCGTACGAGCAGTACTTC. It codes for CASSEAAGWAYEQYF. The V gene is TRBV2, the J gene TRBJ2-7, with D tentatively TRBD1 (5 bases). Germline CDR1 reads SNHLY; CDR2 reads FYNNEI. This CDR3 has 15 amino acids. V lost 0 bases and J 4 bases, leaving 13 bases between the germline ends.

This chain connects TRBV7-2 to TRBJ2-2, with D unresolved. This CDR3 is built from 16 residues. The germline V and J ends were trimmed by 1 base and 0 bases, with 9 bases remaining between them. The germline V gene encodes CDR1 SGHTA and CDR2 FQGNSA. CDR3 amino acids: CASSLGRVANTGELFF. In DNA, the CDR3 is TGTGCCAGCAGCTTAGGTCGGGTGGCGAACACCGGGGAGCTGTTTTTT.

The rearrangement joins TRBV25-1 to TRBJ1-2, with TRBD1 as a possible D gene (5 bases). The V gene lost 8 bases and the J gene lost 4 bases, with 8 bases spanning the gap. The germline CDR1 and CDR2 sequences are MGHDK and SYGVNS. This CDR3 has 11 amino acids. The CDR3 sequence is CASSQGYGYTF. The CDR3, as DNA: TGTGCCAGCTCTCAGGGCTATGGCTACACCTTC.

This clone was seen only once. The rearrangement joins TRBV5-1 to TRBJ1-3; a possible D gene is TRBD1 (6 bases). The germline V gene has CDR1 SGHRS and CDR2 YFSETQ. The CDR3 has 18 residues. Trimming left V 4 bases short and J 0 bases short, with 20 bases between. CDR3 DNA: TGCGCCAGCAGCGCCGATGCCGGACAGTTGTCCTCTGGAAACACCATATATTTT. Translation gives CASSADAGQLSSGNTIYF.

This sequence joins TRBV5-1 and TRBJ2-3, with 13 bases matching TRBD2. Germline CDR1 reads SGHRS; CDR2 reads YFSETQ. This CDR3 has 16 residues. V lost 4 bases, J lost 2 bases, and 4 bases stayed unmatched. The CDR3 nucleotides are TGCGCCAGCAGCCAGACTAGCGGGGGGCCCACAGATACGCAGTATTTT. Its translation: CASSQTSGGPTDTQYF.

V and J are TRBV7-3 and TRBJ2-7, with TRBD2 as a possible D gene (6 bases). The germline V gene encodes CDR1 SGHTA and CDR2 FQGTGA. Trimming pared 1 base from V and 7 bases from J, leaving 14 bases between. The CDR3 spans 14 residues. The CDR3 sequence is CASSLSGGASEQYF. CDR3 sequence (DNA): TGTGCCAGCAGCTTAAGCGGAGGGGCGTCGGAGCAGTACTTC.

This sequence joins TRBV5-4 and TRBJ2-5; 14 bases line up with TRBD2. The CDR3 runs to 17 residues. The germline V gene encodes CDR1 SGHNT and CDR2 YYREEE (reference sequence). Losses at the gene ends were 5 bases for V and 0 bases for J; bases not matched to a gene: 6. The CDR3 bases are TGTGCCAGCAGATCCGGGACTAGCGGGGGTTACCAAGAGACCCAGTACTTC. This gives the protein CASRSGTSGGYQETQYF. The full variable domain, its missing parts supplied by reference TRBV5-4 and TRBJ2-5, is ETGVTQSPTHLIKTRGQQVTLRCSSQSGHNTVSWYQQALGQGPQFIFQYYREEENGRGNFPPRFSGLQFPNYSSELNVNALELDDSALYLCASRSGTSGGYQETQYFGPGTRLLVL.

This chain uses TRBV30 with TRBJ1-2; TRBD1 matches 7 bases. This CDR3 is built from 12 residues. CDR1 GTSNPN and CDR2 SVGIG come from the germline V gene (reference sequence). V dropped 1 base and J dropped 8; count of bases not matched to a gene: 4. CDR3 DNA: TGTGCCTGGAGTGAGGGGGCGGGCGGCTACACCTTC. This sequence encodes CAWSEGAGGYTF.

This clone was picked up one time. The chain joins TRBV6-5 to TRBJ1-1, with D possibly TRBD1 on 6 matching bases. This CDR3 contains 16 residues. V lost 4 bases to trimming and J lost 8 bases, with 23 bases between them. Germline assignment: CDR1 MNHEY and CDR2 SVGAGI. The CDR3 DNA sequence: TGTGCCAGCAGTTCTCCGAGGGCGGGGGCTGGGTTCGAAGCTTTCTTT. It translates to CASSSPRAGAGFEAFF.

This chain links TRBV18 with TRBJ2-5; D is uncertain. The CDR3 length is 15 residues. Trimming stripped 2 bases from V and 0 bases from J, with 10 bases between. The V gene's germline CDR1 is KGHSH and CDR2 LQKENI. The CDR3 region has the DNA TGTGCCAGCTCACCAAATTTTTCGTACCAAGAGACCCAGTACTTC. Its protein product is CASSPNFSYQETQYF. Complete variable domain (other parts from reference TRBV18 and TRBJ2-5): NAGVMQNPRHLVRRRGQEARLRCSPMKGHSHVYWYRQLPEEGLKFMVYLQKENIIDESGMPKERFSAEFPKEGPSILRIQQVVRGDSAAYFCASSPNFSYQETQYFGPGTRLLVL.